The TCR beta chain described here comes from a study of blood T cell repertoires in COVID-19 (dated by TCRdb to the early 2020s). About the study as a whole: Collaborator samples came from the United States, Italy and Spain and covered acute and convalescent phases of COVID-19. Where available, HLA class I and class II types were taken from metadata supplied by the sample provider and were not determined by assay-based typing. Subjects who had been exposed to COVID-19, were actively infected with it, or had recovered from it provided the deeply sampled blood TCRbeta repertoires that made up the dataset. The repertoires were released in a freely available public database meant as a resource for research on the immune response to SARS-CoV-2. The samples were drawn from two sources: the first 160 participants of the ongoing ImmuneRACE study, and 950 to 1,500 subjects contributed by 6 global collaborators. The prospective study material was composed of cDNA or gDNA derived from T cells, B-cell-depleted T cells, or PBMCs. Nearly every sample came with metadata listing a de-identified subject ID, COVID-19 status, age in years and sex.

Here is what the overall study found, with its caveats: The amount of clinical and demographic metadata varied by source and participant and was provided uncurated.

TCRbeta CDR3 regions were amplified from genomic DNA using the immunoSEQ Assay, a bias-controlled multiplex PCR. Processing in the source paper ran as follows. Within the assay, amplification of reference gene primers was used to estimate how many nucleated cells each sample contained. To quantify the absolute abundance of each unique TCRbeta CDR3 rearrangement, sequence reads were collapsed and filtered. For each sample, productive Simpson clonality was calculated by taking the square root of Simpson's diversity index across productive rearrangements. The immuneACCESS repertoire file appears here via TCRdb, limited to in-frame rearrangements. These files lack a portion of the clones; in checked studies, under half of the deficit traces to unresolved V genes, and the cause of the others is not known. That table supplies the V and J calls and clone size; D and trimming were determined from the DNA. The sample table shows 140,000 to 150,000 clones, and over 80% are seen once. The ten largest account for around 10% of the sample.

On this clone itself: What this receptor recognizes is not known. Base quality data are lacking; no much larger clone is found one base away.

Enrolling through a virtual design, the prospective study's participants ranged in age from roughly 18 to 89 years and lived across around 25 United States geographic areas. Cohort assignment in the prospective study relied on participant-reported clinical history from a screening survey and a study questionnaire. Recovered participants in ImmuneRACE Cohort 3 were defined as having two consecutive negative NP/OP PCR tests, clearance from a healthcare professional, or resolution of symptoms. In the prospective study, whole blood, serum and a nasopharyngeal or oropharyngeal swab were collected from each participant by mobile phlebotomists. Participants in the prospective study had the option to provide additional blood draws and questionnaires over a 2-month period. Before DNA extraction, prospective study blood samples were shipped either frozen or at room temperature. Measured from the cysteine to the phenylalanine, the CDR3 is 15 residues long. Only the CDR3 part of the read is kept: 45 bases, read in frame from the first base. The germline V gene (reference sequence) sets CDR1 to SGHNT and CDR2 to YYREEE. V loses 3 bases, J loses 1 base, and the germline ends lie 13 bases apart.

The V and J genes are TRBV5-4 and TRBJ1-1; tentative D gene TRBD1, with 6 bases matching. This clonotype was sampled from a man between 60 and 75 years old who had recovered from COVID-19. The material sequenced was PBMCs or T cells enriched from blood (not recorded which). The encoded CDR3 is CASSWALQGNTEAFF. The nucleotide sequence reads TGTGCCAGCAGCTGGGCTTTACAGGGGAACACTGAAGCTTTCTTT. The reference TRBV5-4 and TRBJ1-1 proteins fill in what lies around the CDR3, so the full variable domain reads ETGVTQSPTHLIKTRGQQVTLRCSSQSGHNTVSWYQQALGQGPQFIFQYYREEENGRGNFPPRFSGLQFPNYSSELNVNALELDDSALYLCASSWALQGNTEAFFGQGTRLTVV.